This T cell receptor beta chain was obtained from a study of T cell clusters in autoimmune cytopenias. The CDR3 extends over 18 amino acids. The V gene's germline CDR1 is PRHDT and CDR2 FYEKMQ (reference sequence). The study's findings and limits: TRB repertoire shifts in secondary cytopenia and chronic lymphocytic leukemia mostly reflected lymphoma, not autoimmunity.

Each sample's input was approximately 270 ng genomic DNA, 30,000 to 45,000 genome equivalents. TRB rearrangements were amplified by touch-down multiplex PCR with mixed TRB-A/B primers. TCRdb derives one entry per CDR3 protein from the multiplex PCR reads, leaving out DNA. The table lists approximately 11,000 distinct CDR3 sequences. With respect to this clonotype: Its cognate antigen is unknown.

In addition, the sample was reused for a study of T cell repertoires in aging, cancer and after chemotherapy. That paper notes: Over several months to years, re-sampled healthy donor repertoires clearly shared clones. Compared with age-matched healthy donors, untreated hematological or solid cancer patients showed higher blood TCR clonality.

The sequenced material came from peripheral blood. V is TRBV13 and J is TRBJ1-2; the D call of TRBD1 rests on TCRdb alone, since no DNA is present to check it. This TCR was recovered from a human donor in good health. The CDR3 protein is CASSFSPGQGFASYGYTF. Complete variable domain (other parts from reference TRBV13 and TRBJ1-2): AAGVIQSPRHLIKEKRETATLKCYPIPRHDTVYWYQQGPGQDPQFLISFYEKMQSDKGSIPDRFSAQQFSDYHSELNMSSLELGDSALYFCASSFSPGQGFASYGYTFGSGTRLTVV.